A single sample is the source of the 29 T cell receptor beta chains below, sequenced in a study of blood T cell repertoires in COVID-19. Assay: immunoSEQ multiplex PCR; the TCRdb copy retains only in-frame clones and omits some. Among 200,000 to 250,000 clones listed, around 86% were seen once. Sequencing input: peripheral blood. The source of these receptors is a man aged 60 to 69 who had recovered from COVID-19.

This clone was seen many times. This chain connects TRBV9 to TRBJ2-2, with D maybe TRBD1 (6 bases). The V gene's germline CDR1 is SGDLS and CDR2 YYNGEE. V lost 1 base, J lost 6 bases, and 13 bases lay in between. CDR3 length equals 15 residues. This CDR3 is CASSVRDIGSGELFF. The CDR3 nucleotides read TGTGCCAGCAGCGTAAGGGACATTGGGTCCGGGGAGCTGTTTTTT.

J is TRBJ1-2 and V is TRBV9, with a tentative D call TRBD1 (5 bases). The V gene's germline CDR1 is SGDLS and CDR2 YYNGEE. V lost 0 bases and J lost 4, with 13 bases in between. The CDR3 totals 15 residues. The CDR3 DNA reads as TGTGCCAGCAGCGTAGACCCTGGGGGAGGCTATGGCTACACCTTC. It encodes CASSVDPGGGYGYTF.

In this sample, this clone turned up a few times. This chain joins TRBV28 and TRBJ2-3; the match to TRBD2 covers 7 bases. The V gene end was trimmed by 3 bases and the J gene end by 4 bases; junction bases not matched to a gene: 10. Germline V gene sequence: CDR1 MDHEN, CDR2 SYDVKM. CDR3 length equals 16 residues. CDR3 DNA sequence: TGTGCCAGCAGTTTTGGGGGGAGGGCCAGGTCAGATACGCAGTATTTT. Its translation is CASSFGGRARSDTQYF.

The chain couples TRBV28 to TRBJ2-5; 8 bases line up with TRBD1. The germline V gene has CDR1 MDHEN and CDR2 SYDVKM. V dropped 5 bases and J dropped 4; count of bases not matched to a gene: 9. CDR3 length: 15 residues. CDR3 region: CASSQQTGGIETQYF. CDR3 sequence (DNA): TGTGCCAGCAGTCAACAAACAGGGGGAATAGAGACCCAGTACTTC.

J is TRBJ1-2 and V is TRBV15; no firm D call. This CDR3 is built from 20 residues. V was clipped by 0 bases and J by 0 bases, with 23 bases between them. The V gene's germline CDR1 is LNHNV and CDR2 YYDKDF (reference sequence). In DNA, the CDR3 is TGTGCCACCAGCAGAGATTACCCCTCTCGGGTGTCCCCTACTAACTATGGCTACACCTTC. Encoded protein: CATSRDYPSRVSPTNYGYTF. Combining the CDR3 with reference TRBV15 and TRBJ1-2 gives the whole variable domain DAMVIQNPRYQVTQFGKPVTLSCSQTLNHNVMYWYQQKSSQAPKLLFHYYDKDFNNEADTPDNFQSRRPNTSFCFLDIRSPGLGDTAMYLCATSRDYPSRVSPTNYGYTFGSGTRLTVV.

The sample holds one count of this clone. The chain carries TRBV3-1 (or the pseudogene TRBV3-2) and TRBJ2-7; TRBD1 is a possible D gene (6 bases). V lost 4 bases, J lost 1 base, and 14 bases lay in between. The CDR3 has 15 amino acids. Germline V gene data show CDR1 as LGHDT and CDR2 as YNNKEL (reference sequence). CDR3 loop: CASSPRGTLSYEQYF. In nucleotides, the CDR3 is TGTGCCAGCAGCCCCCGTGGGACACTTTCCTACGAGCAGTACTTC.

The V gene is TRBV30, the J gene TRBJ1-1; TRBD1 matches 8 bases. The V segment lost 8 bases and the J segment 4 bases; nucleotides outside the gene matches: 6. The CDR3 is made up of 12 amino acids. CDR1 and CDR2 from the germline V gene are GTSNPN and SVGIG (reference sequence). Written as DNA, the CDR3 is TGTGCCCTGACAGGGGAGGCCACTGAAGCTTTCTTT. Its translation is CALTGEATEAFF. Combining the CDR3 with reference TRBV30 and TRBJ1-1 gives the whole variable domain SQTIHQWPATLVQPVGSPLSLECTVEGTSNPNLYWYRQAAGRGLQLLFYSVGIGQISSEVPQNLSASRPQDRQFILSSKKLLLSDSGFYLCALTGEATEAFFGQGTRLTVV.

The chain recombines TRBV19 with TRBJ2-2, with TRBD2 matching 8 bases. The length of the CDR3 is 16 residues. Germline V gene sequence: CDR1 LNHDA, CDR2 SQIVND (reference sequence). V dropped 6 bases and J dropped 8; count of bases not matched to a gene: 14. The CDR3 here is CASRGSGTRRTGELFF. The DNA of the CDR3 is TGTGCCAGTAGGGGGAGTGGGACTAGGAGAACAGGGGAGCTGTTTTTT.

The chain has TRBV2 and TRBJ1-6; perhaps TRBD1 as D (5 bases). The CDR3 covers 14 residues. CDR1 and CDR2 (germline): SNHLY, FYNNEI. The V gene lost 6 bases and the J gene lost 3 bases, with 9 bases spanning the gap. CDR3 DNA: TGTGCCAGCAGCCCGGGACTCTATAATTCACCCCTCCACTTT. The encoded protein is CASSPGLYNSPLHF.

The chain links TRBV7-6 to TRBJ1-2, with TRBD1 as a possible D gene (6 bases). This CDR3 contains 15 residues. Germline V CDR1 and CDR2: SGHVS, FNYEAQ. Trimming removed 1 base at V and 5 bases at J, with 14 bases between. CDR3 sequence (DNA): TGTGCCAGCAGCTTAGTAAGTGGACAGTCTTATGGCTACACCTTC. Translating it yields CASSLVSGQSYGYTF. Full variable domain (rest looked up from reference TRBV7-6 and TRBJ1-2): GAGVSQSPRYKVTKRGQDVALRCDPISGHVSLYWYRQALGQGPEFLTYFNYEAQQDKSGLPNDRFSAERPEGSISTLTIQRTEQRDSAMYRCASSLVSGQSYGYTFGSGTRLTVV.

The chain has TRBV2 and TRBJ2-3; 12 nucleotides agree with TRBD1. Per the germline V gene, CDR1 is SNHLY and CDR2 is FYNNEI. The CDR3 totals 15 residues. J lost 4 bases, V lost 6 bases, and 5 bases had no gene match. The CDR3 DNA reads as TGTGCCAGCAGCGTGGGACAGGGGGCCCCAGATACGCAGTATTTT. Translating gives CASSVGQGAPDTQYF.

This sequence joins TRBV7-2 and TRBJ1-3, with D uncertain. The CDR3 length is 15 residues. With 4 bases removed from V and 0 bases from J, the gap between germline ends came to 10 bases. The germline gives CDR1 SGHTA, CDR2 FQGNSA. This chain's CDR3 is CASSSRFYSGNTIYF. The CDR3 coding sequence is TGTGCCAGCAGCTCCCGTTTTTACTCTGGAAACACCATATATTTT.

The chain has TRBV6-5 and TRBJ2-2, with a possible D match to TRBD2 (6 bases). The V end was cut by 9 bases, the J end by 5 bases, with 16 bases between. CDR1 is MNHEY, CDR2 SVGAGI, per germline. The CDR3 is 14 residues long. The CDR3 region has the DNA TGTGCCAGTTATTTTAGCGGTGGGACCGGGGAGCTGTTTTTT. It translates to CASYFSGGTGELFF.

The gene calls are TRBV24-1 and TRBJ1-1; 9 nucleotides agree with TRBD1. V shed 4 bases, J shed 9 bases, and the junction held 5 bases outside the gene matches. The CDR3 extends over 13 amino acids. Per the germline V gene, CDR1 is KGHDR and CDR2 is SFDVKD. The CDR3: CATSDKDRGQAFF. CDR3 sequence (DNA): TGTGCCACCAGTGACAAGGACAGGGGTCAAGCTTTCTTT.

The rearrangement links TRBV7-2 to TRBJ1-2, with 7 bases that match TRBD1. Trimming cost V 0 bases and J 8 bases; bases outside gene matches: 6. The CDR3 contains 14 residues. In germline, CDR1 is SGHTA, CDR2 FQGNSA. This chain's CDR3 is CASSLAEGARGYTF. As DNA, the CDR3 is TGTGCCAGCAGCTTAGCGGAGGGGGCGCGGGGCTACACCTTC.

The chain combines TRBV27 with TRBJ2-5; the D gene is possibly TRBD1 (5 bases). The V gene's germline CDR1 is MNHEY and CDR2 SMNVEV (reference sequence). The V end lost 5 bases, the J end lost 5 bases, and 15 bases lay between the germline ends. This CDR3 region has 14 residues. The CDR3 reads CASSIPGNGETQYF. CDR3 in DNA: TGTGCCAGCAGTATCCCAGGGAATGGGGAGACCCAGTACTTC.

This clone was seen a single time. J is TRBJ2-2 and V is TRBV9; D uncertain. V lost 0 bases and J 6 bases, leaving 21 bases between the germline ends. The germline gives CDR1 SGDLS, CDR2 YYNGEE. This CDR3 comprises 18 residues. The CDR3 bases are TGTGCCAGCAGCGTAGTTGACATGACGATCGAGCAGTCCGGGGAGCTGTTTTTT. Its translation: CASSVVDMTIEQSGELFF.

This CDR3 is CASTGLAGLGSRGQYF. CDR3 nucleotide sequence: TGTGCCAGCACGGGGCTAGCGGGGCTGGGATCTAGGGGGCAGTACTTC. The chain recombines TRBV2 with TRBJ2-7; 9 bases are a match to TRBD2. CDR1 is SNHLY and CDR2 is FYNNEI in the germline V gene. V shed 7 bases and J 9 bases; nucleotides not matched to a gene: 19. This CDR3 is 16 amino acids long.

The chain couples TRBV9 to TRBJ1-4; 7 positions match TRBD1. The CDR3 is made up of 14 amino acids. The V gene end was trimmed by 0 bases and the J gene end by 7 bases; junction bases not matched to a gene: 3. The V gene's germline CDR1 is SGDLS and CDR2 YYNGEE. The CDR3 DNA reads TGTGCCAGCAGCGTAGACAGGGGTGGTGAAAAACTGTTTTTT. Protein product: CASSVDRGGEKLFF.

The V and J genes are TRBV2 and TRBJ2-7; D is uncertain. Between the trimmed V and J ends, which lost 4 bases and 1 base, there was a span of 11 bases. The CDR3 spans 14 residues. Per germline, CDR1 SNHLY and CDR2 FYNNEI. In nucleotides, the CDR3 is TGTGCCAGCAGTGTGAGAAGCGTTTCCTACGAGCAGTACTTC. Translating it yields CASSVRSVSYEQYF.

The CDR3 spells CASSTKGISSEQFF. The CDR3 bases are TGTGCCAGTAGTACGAAGGGGATTTCCAGTGAGCAGTTCTTC. The gene calls are TRBV19 and TRBJ2-1, with D perhaps matching TRBD1 (5 bases). Deletions cut 4 bases from V and 9 bases from J, with 16 bases between. There are 14 residues in the CDR3. Per germline, CDR1 LNHDA and CDR2 SQIVND (reference sequence).

The gene calls are TRBV5-1 and TRBJ2-7, with TRBD1 matching 9 bases. The CDR3 has 12 amino acids. The V segment lost 7 bases and the J segment 6 bases; nucleotides outside the gene matches: 5. CDR1 is SGHRS and CDR2 is YFSETQ in the germline V gene. CDR3 bases: TGCGCCAGCGGGACAGGGTCGGGCGAGCAGTACTTC. Protein product: CASGTGSGEQYF. The whole variable domain, filled in from reference TRBV5-1 and TRBJ2-7, reads KAGVTQTPRYLIKTRGQQVTLSCSPISGHRSVSWYQQTPGQGLQFLFEYFSETQRNKGNFPGRFSGRQFSNSRSEMNVSTLELGDSALYLCASGTGSGEQYFGPGTRLTVT.

This sequence joins TRBV19 and TRBJ2-5; TRBD1 matches 7 bases. The CDR3 covers 13 residues. The germline V gene encodes CDR1 LNHDA and CDR2 SQIVND (reference sequence). V was clipped by 6 bases and J by 5 bases; unmatched bases: 6. The CDR3 DNA reads as TGTGCCAGTAGATTCAGGGGGTCGGAGACCCAGTACTTC. Its protein is CASRFRGSETQYF.

The V and J genes are TRBV28 and TRBJ2-7, with 7 nucleotides matching TRBD1. J gave up 8 bases and V 4 bases, and 17 bases lay outside the gene matches. The germline V gene encodes CDR1 MDHEN and CDR2 SYDVKM. The CDR3 is 16 residues long. The CDR3 is CASSSPGQDLSGKQYF. The DNA for the CDR3 is TGTGCCAGCAGTTCCCCCGGACAGGACCTAAGTGGGAAGCAGTACTTC.

The rearrangement links TRBV30 to TRBJ1-4; 9 bases are shared with TRBD1. V dropped 4 bases and J dropped 6; count of bases not matched to a gene: 6. The CDR3 has 14 residues. The germline gives CDR1 GTSNPN, CDR2 SVGIG (reference sequence). The CDR3 nucleotides are TGTGCCTGGACCCCGGACAGGGGTTATGAAAAACTGTTTTTT. Translation gives CAWTPDRGYEKLFF. Full variable domain (missing parts from reference TRBV30 and TRBJ1-4): SQTIHQWPATLVQPVGSPLSLECTVEGTSNPNLYWYRQAAGRGLQLLFYSVGIGQISSEVPQNLSASRPQDRQFILSSKKLLLSDSGFYLCAWTPDRGYEKLFFGSGTQLSVL.

The chain couples TRBV5-1 to TRBJ1-4; D is ambiguous. Trimming left V 2 bases short and J 7 bases short, with 12 bases between. Looked up from germline, CDR1 is SGHRS and CDR2 is YFSETQ. The CDR3 contains 14 residues. CDR3 bases: TGCGCCAGCAGCTTTGAAGAGCCCTCTGAAAAACTGTTTTTT. This sequence encodes CASSFEEPSEKLFF.

The chain is built from TRBV4-1 and TRBJ1-1, with 7 bases that match TRBD1. Germline values: CDR1 MGHRA, CDR2 YSYEKL. The CDR3 extends over 13 amino acids. The V and J ends lost 4 bases and 9 bases, in that order; junction bases with no gene match: 8. The CDR3 sequence: CASSLPGQQKAFF. CDR3 sequence (DNA): TGCGCCAGCAGCCTGCCGGGACAGCAAAAAGCTTTCTTT.

The V and J genes are TRBV28 and TRBJ2-1; 8 nucleotides align to TRBD2. With 5 bases clipped from V and 8 bases from J, the junction kept 2 bases outside the gene matches. CDR1 MDHEN and CDR2 SYDVKM come from the germline V gene. This CDR3 is built from 12 residues. In DNA form, the CDR3 reads TGTGCCAGCAGTGTGACTAGCGATGAGCAGTTCTTC. Translating gives CASSVTSDEQFF.

V usage is TRBV6-1 and J usage is TRBJ1-6, with a possible D match to TRBD1 (5 bases). CDR1 and CDR2 (germline): MNHNS, SASEGT. The V and J ends lost 0 bases and 0 bases respectively, with 9 bases between them. This CDR3 region has 17 residues. The CDR3 loop reads CASSEARGSSYNSPLHF. The CDR3 coding sequence is TGTGCCAGCAGTGAAGCACGGGGGAGCTCCTATAATTCACCCCTCCACTTT.